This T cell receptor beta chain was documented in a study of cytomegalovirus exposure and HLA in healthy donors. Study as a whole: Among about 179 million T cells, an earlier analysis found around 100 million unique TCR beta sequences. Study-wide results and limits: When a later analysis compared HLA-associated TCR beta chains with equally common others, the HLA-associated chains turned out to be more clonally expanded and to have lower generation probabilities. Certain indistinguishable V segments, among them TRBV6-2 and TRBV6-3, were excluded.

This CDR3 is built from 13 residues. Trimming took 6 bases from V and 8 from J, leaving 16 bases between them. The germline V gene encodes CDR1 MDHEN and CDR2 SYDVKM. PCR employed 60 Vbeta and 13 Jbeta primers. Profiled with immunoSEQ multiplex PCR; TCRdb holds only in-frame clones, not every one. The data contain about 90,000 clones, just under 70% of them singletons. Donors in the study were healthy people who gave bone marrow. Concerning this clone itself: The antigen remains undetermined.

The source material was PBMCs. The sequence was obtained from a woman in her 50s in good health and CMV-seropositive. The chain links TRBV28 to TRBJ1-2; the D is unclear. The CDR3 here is CASRNPSPRGYTF. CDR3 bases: TGTGCCAGCAGAAATCCAAGCCCGCGGGGCTACACCTTC.